This TCR beta chain appears in the sequencing data of a study of cytomegalovirus exposure and HLA in healthy donors. General observations from the study: TCR beta sequences reportedly predicted the HLA-A and HLA-B alleles of most subjects accurately. In an earlier analysis, most TCR beta V segments were productive about 87% or about 30% of the time.

The PCR ran on 60 Vbeta and 13 Jbeta primers. Repertoires were generated with immunoSEQ multiplex PCR, while TCRdb's copy carries only in-frame clones and drops some. The data show 150,000 to 200,000 clones, 76% seen once. With regard to this clone: Its antigen is not known.

This receptor was obtained from a male donor in good health and CMV-seronegative. The sample was PBMCs.

The CDR3 loop reads CSADGGRQETQYF. Written as DNA, the CDR3 is TGCAGCGCGGACGGGGGGAGGCAAGAGACCCAGTACTTC. V is TRBV29-1 and J is TRBJ2-5; the match to TRBD2 covers 7 bases. Germline V CDR1 and CDR2: SQVTM, ANQGSEA. This CDR3 contains 13 residues. V gave up 7 bases and J gave up 2 bases; unmatched junction bases: 7.